Following are 8 T cell receptor beta chains from one sample sequenced in a study of shared clonotypes between healthy human individuals. Profiled with immunoSEQ multiplex PCR; TCRdb holds only in-frame clones, not every one. In the table there are over a million clones, approximately 78% of which are singletons. Source material: memory CD4+ T cells from PBMCs. Regarding subset: CD45RA-negative fraction. These TCRs come from a man between 18 and 35 years old in good health. Some clones in this sample may be carry-over from other donors' samples.

This clone came up once. The chain uses TRBV19 and TRBJ2-7; 11 bases line up with TRBD1. CDR3 size: 13 residues. In germline, CDR1 is LNHDA, CDR2 SQIVND (reference sequence). With V trimmed by 5 bases and J by 9 bases, 6 bases remained unmatched. CDR3 bases: TGTGCCAGTAGTTCAGGACAGGGGGCGGTGCAGTACTTC. As protein: CASSSGQGAVQYF.

The chain carries TRBV18 and TRBJ1-4, with 7 bases aligning to TRBD1. V lost 2 bases and J lost 2; bases outside the gene matches: 5. Germline-derived CDR1 and CDR2 are KGHSH and LQKENI. The CDR3 is 16 residues long. The CDR3 DNA reads as TGTGCCAGCTCACCAAGACAGGGTGGGACTAATGAAAAACTGTTTTTT. Amino acid sequence: CASSPRQGGTNEKLFF.

A remark on this clone: The same CDR3 can be traced to other DNA sequences in this sample. J is TRBJ1-5 and V is TRBV25-1; 8 bases line up with TRBD1. The CDR3 is 14 amino acids. The V gene end was trimmed by 8 bases and the J gene end by 3 bases; junction bases not matched to a gene: 6. Germline V gives CDR1 MGHDK, CDR2 SYGVNS. The CDR3 here is CASSRTGSNQPQHF. Here the CDR3 DNA reads TGTGCCAGCTCCAGGACAGGGTCCAATCAGCCCCAGCATTTT.

The chain uses TRBV5-1 and TRBJ2-3; TRBD1 agrees at 7 bases. In germline, CDR1 is SGHRS, CDR2 YFSETQ. The CDR3 contains 13 residues. V was pared by 6 bases and J by 2 bases, with 3 bases of the junction left unmatched. The CDR3 DNA reads TGCGCCAGCAACAGGGGCCCCACAGATACGCAGTATTTT. The encoded protein is CASNRGPTDTQYF.

This clone was seen a handful of times. The same CDR3 is also encoded by other DNA sequences in this sample. V usage is TRBV25-1 and J usage is TRBJ2-7; unclear D gene. Per the germline V gene, CDR1 is MGHDK and CDR2 is SYGVNS. This CDR3 is built from 13 residues. V lost 5 bases and J 1 base, leaving 9 bases between the germline ends. CDR3 sequence: CASSSSRSYEQYF. Written as DNA, the CDR3 is TGTGCCAGCAGTAGTTCCCGGTCCTACGAGCAGTACTTC.

The J gene is TRBJ2-3, the V gene TRBV6-6; 7 bases map to TRBD1. V was clipped by 10 bases and J by 0 bases; unmatched bases: 7. CDR3 length equals 14 residues. From germline, CDR1 is MNHNY and CDR2 SVGAGI (reference sequence). CDR3 DNA: TGTGCCATTCGCCGGGACAGCAGCACAGATACGCAGTATTTT. It specifies CAIRRDSSTDTQYF.

The J gene is TRBJ2-4, the V gene TRBV7-2; 8 bases agree with TRBD2. Trimming removed 5 bases from V and 6 bases from J; junction bases left unmatched: 6. Per germline, CDR1 SGHTA and CDR2 FQGNSA. The CDR3 length is 14 residues. DNA of the CDR3: TGTGCCAGCAGCAGGGCGGGAGGCTTAAACATTCAGTACTTC. It yields the protein CASSRAGGLNIQYF.

The gene calls are TRBV5-4 and TRBJ2-3, with 9 bases that match TRBD2. V lost 4 bases and J lost 6; bases outside the gene matches: 12. CDR1 and CDR2 from the germline V gene are SGHNT and YYREEE (reference sequence). CDR3 length equals 16 residues. CDR3 sequence (DNA): TGTGCCAGCAGCCTTGTCGGCGGGAGGGCGGCGGATACGCAGTATTTT. It encodes CASSLVGGRAADTQYF.